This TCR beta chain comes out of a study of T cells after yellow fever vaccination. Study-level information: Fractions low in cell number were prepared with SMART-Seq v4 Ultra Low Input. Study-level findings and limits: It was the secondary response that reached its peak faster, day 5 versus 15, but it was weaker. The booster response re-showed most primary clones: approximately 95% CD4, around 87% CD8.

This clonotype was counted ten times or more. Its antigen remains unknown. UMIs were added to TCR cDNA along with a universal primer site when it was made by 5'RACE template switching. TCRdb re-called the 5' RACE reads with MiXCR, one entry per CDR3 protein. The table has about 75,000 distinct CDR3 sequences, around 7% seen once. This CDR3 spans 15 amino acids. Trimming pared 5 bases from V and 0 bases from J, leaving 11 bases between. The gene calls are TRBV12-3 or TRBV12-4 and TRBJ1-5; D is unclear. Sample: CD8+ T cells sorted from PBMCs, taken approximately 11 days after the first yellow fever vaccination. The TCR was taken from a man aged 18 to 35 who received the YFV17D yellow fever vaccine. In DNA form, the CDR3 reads TGTGCCAGCAGTCCGTTCACCGCTAGCAATCAGCCCCAGCATTTT. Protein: CASSPFTASNQPQHF.